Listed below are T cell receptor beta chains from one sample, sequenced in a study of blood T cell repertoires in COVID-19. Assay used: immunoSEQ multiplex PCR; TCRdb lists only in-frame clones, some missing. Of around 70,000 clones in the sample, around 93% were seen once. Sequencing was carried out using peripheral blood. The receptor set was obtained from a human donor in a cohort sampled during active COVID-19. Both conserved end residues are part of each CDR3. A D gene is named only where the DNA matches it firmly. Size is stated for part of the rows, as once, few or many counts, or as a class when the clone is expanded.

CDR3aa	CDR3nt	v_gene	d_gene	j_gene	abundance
CASSSAGPPGPLHF	TGTGCCAGCAGCTCGGCGGGGCCCCCAGGTCCCCTCCACTTT	TRBV7-2	-	TRBJ1-6	once
CASSDLSGGVYNEQFF	TGTGCCAGCAGTGACTTAAGCGGGGGCGTCTACAATGAGCAGTTCTTC	TRBV6-2/TRBV6-3	TRBD2	TRBJ2-1	-
CATSGDRGTDTQYF	TGTGCCACCAGTGGCGACAGAGGCACAGATACGCAGTATTTT	TRBV24-1	-	TRBJ2-3	-
CASSFGQGDEKLFF	TGTGCCAGCAGCTTCGGACAAGGGGATGAAAAACTGTTTTTT	TRBV5-4	-	TRBJ1-4	-
CASSQATGSTNEKLFF	TGCGCCAGCAGCCAGGCCACGGGATCAACTAATGAAAAACTGTTTTTT	TRBV4-1	-	TRBJ1-4	-
CASSGDRGWNTEAFF	TGTGCCAGCAGCGGGGACAGGGGATGGAACACTGAAGCTTTCTTT	TRBV5-6	TRBD1	TRBJ1-1	few
CASRGREGNGYTF	TGCGCCAGCAGGGGGAGGGAGGGTAATGGCTACACCTTC	TRBV5-1	-	TRBJ1-2	-
CASKVGGSADSSGANVLTF	TGTGCCAGCAAAGTAGGTGGTTCCGCCGACTCCTCTGGGGCCAACGTCCTGACTTTC	TRBV28	-	TRBJ2-6	-
CASSSTVNTEAFF	TGTGCCAGCAGCTCAACAGTGAACACTGAAGCTTTCTTT	TRBV27	-	TRBJ1-1	-
CASSLAELAADEQYF	TGCGCCAGCAGCTTGGCCGAACTAGCGGCGGACGAGCAGTACTTC	TRBV5-1	TRBD2	TRBJ2-7	-
CASSLGREDGYTF	TGTGCCAGCAGCTTGGGCAGGGAGGATGGCTACACCTTC	TRBV11-2	-	TRBJ1-2	-
CASSEAGWDTEAFF	TGTGCCAGCAGCGAGGCAGGGTGGGACACTGAAGCTTTCTTT	TRBV5-5	-	TRBJ1-1	-
CASARAGLTDTQYF	TGTGCCAGCGCGAGGGCGGGGCTCACAGATACGCAGTATTTT	TRBV11-2	-	TRBJ2-3	once
CASSPDRTDTQYF	TGTGCCAGCAGCCCGGACAGGACAGATACGCAGTATTTT	TRBV5-6	TRBD1	TRBJ2-3	-
CASSIKTGWPTDTQYF	TGTGCCAGTAGTATAAAAACGGGTTGGCCTACAGATACGCAGTATTTT	TRBV19	-	TRBJ2-3	-
CASSETETNEKLFF	TGTGCCAGTAGCGAGACAGAGACTAATGAAAAACTGTTTTTT	TRBV19	-	TRBJ1-4	-
CASSRGGGNTEAFF	TGTGCCAGCAGTCGCGGGGGTGGGAACACTGAAGCTTTCTTT	TRBV28	-	TRBJ1-1	once
CASSPQGAEETQYF	TGTGCCAGCTCACCACAGGGGGCGGAAGAGACCCAGTACTTC	TRBV18	TRBD1	TRBJ2-5	once
CASSFFQGGGLETQYF	TGTGCCAGCAGTTTCTTCCAGGGTGGGGGGTTGGAGACCCAGTACTTC	TRBV27	-	TRBJ2-5	-
CASSPTTGNQETQYF	TGTGCCAGCAGCCCAACGACGGGAAATCAAGAGACCCAGTACTTC	TRBV11-2	-	TRBJ2-5	-
CASSFGLDYEQYF	TGTGCCAGCAGCTTTGGGCTGGACTACGAGCAGTACTTC	TRBV5-4	-	TRBJ2-7	few
CASSLARDRGYSNQPQHF	TGTGCCAGCAGCTTGGCCCGGGACAGGGGCTATAGCAATCAGCCCCAGCATTTT	TRBV5-6	TRBD1	TRBJ1-5	-
CASIAGGPIDTQYF	TGTGCCAGCATTGCGGGAGGGCCGATAGATACGCAGTATTTT	TRBV28	TRBD2	TRBJ2-3	-
CASSLLRASGSKNEQYF	TGTGCCAGCAGCCTTCTCCGCGCTAGCGGGAGTAAAAACGAGCAGTACTTC	TRBV7-9	TRBD2	TRBJ2-7	-
CASSLGGGTSGRSEQYF	TGTGCCAGCAGCTTAGGCGGAGGGACTAGCGGGAGGAGCGAGCAGTACTTC	TRBV7-2	TRBD2	TRBJ2-7	-
CASSFDPRLTYNEQFF	TGTGCCAGCAGTTTTGACCCCAGACTTACCTACAATGAGCAGTTCTTC	TRBV28	-	TRBJ2-1	few
CASSSAGQISYGYTF	TGTGCCAGCAGCTCCGCGGGACAGATATCCTATGGCTACACCTTC	TRBV7-2	TRBD1	TRBJ1-2	-
CASSFGGYGYTF	TGTGCCAGCAGTTTTGGAGGCTATGGCTACACCTTC	TRBV12-3/TRBV12-4	-	TRBJ1-2	-
CASSLLARNTGELFF	TGTGCCAGCAGCTTGTTAGCTAGGAACACCGGGGAGCTGTTTTTT	TRBV5-5	-	TRBJ2-2	-
CASSPTGTYEQYF	TGTGCCAGCAGTCCGACAGGGACCTACGAGCAGTACTTC	TRBV28	TRBD1	TRBJ2-7	-
CASSIVAGGNNEQFF	TGTGCCAGTAGTATAGTAGCGGGAGGAAACAATGAGCAGTTCTTC	TRBV19	TRBD2	TRBJ2-1	-
CASSRETIQETQYF	TGCGCCAGCAGCCGAGAAACAATACAAGAGACCCAGTACTTC	TRBV4-1	-	TRBJ2-5	-
CASSVTQGGVNYGYTF	TGTGCCAGCAGCGTAACCCAGGGAGGTGTAAACTATGGCTACACCTTC	TRBV7-9	-	TRBJ1-2	-
CASTRTSINEQFF	TGTGCCAGCACACGGACTAGCATCAATGAGCAGTTCTTC	TRBV12-3/TRBV12-4	TRBD2	TRBJ2-1	-
CASSLVTGGPPEQYF	TGTGCCAGCAGCTTAGTGACGGGGGGCCCCCCCGAGCAGTACTTC	TRBV7-2	-	TRBJ2-7	-
CASSPRPDRGWYEQYF	TGCGCCAGCAGCCCCCGACCCGACAGGGGGTGGTACGAGCAGTACTTC	TRBV4-3	TRBD1	TRBJ2-7	-
CASSLLGTGQETQYF	TGTGCTAGCAGCTTATTAGGGACAGGCCAAGAGACCCAGTACTTC	TRBV7-7	TRBD1	TRBJ2-5	-
CASSLTTGVYEKLFF	TGTGCCAGCAGCTTAACGACAGGGGTTTACGAAAAACTGTTTTTT	TRBV7-2	TRBD1	TRBJ1-4	-
CASSLLSTEAFF	TGTGCCAGCAGTTTATTGAGCACTGAAGCTTTCTTT	TRBV12-3/TRBV12-4	-	TRBJ1-1	-
CASNSRVGGDTGELFF	TGTGCCAGCAACTCCAGGGTCGGGGGGGACACCGGGGAGCTGTTTTTT	TRBV7-2	TRBD2	TRBJ2-2	once
CSVVVSDRSYEQYF	TGCAGCGTTGTCGTCTCGGACAGATCCTACGAGCAGTACTTC	TRBV29-1	-	TRBJ2-7	-
CASIAVSAYEQYF	TGTGCCAGTATTGCAGTCTCTGCTTACGAGCAGTACTTC	TRBV19	-	TRBJ2-7	-
CASSARGGPYNEQFF	TGTGCCAGCAGCGCAAGGGGGGGGCCCTACAATGAGCAGTTCTTC	TRBV9	-	TRBJ2-1	-
CASSQYRTGSNEQFF	TGTGCCAGCAGCCAGTACAGGACAGGGTCCAATGAGCAGTTCTTC	TRBV7-6	TRBD1	TRBJ2-1	-
CASRRGSTGELFF	TGTGCCAGCCGTAGGGGGAGCACCGGGGAGCTGTTTTTT	TRBV2	-	TRBJ2-2	-
CASSHKRGRSSGSYEQYF	TGTGCCAGCAGCCATAAGCGCGGGAGGTCTAGCGGGTCCTACGAGCAGTACTTC	TRBV3-1/TRBV3-2	TRBD2	TRBJ2-7	-
CASSATGTGGYNEQFF	TGTGCCAGCAGCGCAACCGGGACAGGGGGCTACAATGAGCAGTTCTTC	TRBV7-3	TRBD1	TRBJ2-1	-
CASTARTSEQETQYF	TGTGCCAGCACCGCTAGGACTAGCGAACAAGAGACCCAGTACTTC	TRBV2	TRBD2	TRBJ2-5	-
CASRSPGTEYNEQFF	TGTGCCAGCAGGTCCCCCGGGACAGAGTACAATGAGCAGTTCTTC	TRBV11-1	TRBD1	TRBJ2-1	-
CASSPTLWGRERGYEQYF	TGTGCCAGCAGCCCCACGTTATGGGGGCGGGAGAGAGGCTACGAGCAGTACTTC	TRBV13	-	TRBJ2-7	-